Sequencing of this T cell receptor (beta chain) was carried out in a study of T cells in Graves' hyperthyroidism and ophthalmopathy. This clonotype was seen many times. Amplified regions were TCR beta CDR3 sequences from RNA transcripts. Researchers ran a first-round RT-PCR on the TCR CDR3 using the HTBI primer set. TCRdb re-analysed the multiplex PCR reads in MiXCR, keeping a single row per CDR3 protein. Of hundreds of thousands of distinct CDR3 sequences listed, 17% were seen once; the top ten hold approximately 15%. The CDR3 has 13 residues. Germline values: CDR1 LGHDT, CDR2 YNNKEL (reference sequence). Trimming pared 1 base from V and 4 bases from J, leaving 7 bases between.

The chain has TRBV3-1 and TRBJ1-2, with D unresolved. The receptor's source is a woman aged 18-35 years with Graves' ophthalmopathy. Material: blood. CDR3 loop: CASSQGQPYGYTF. CDR3 bases: TGTGCCAGCAGCCAAGGGCAGCCCTATGGCTACACCTTC.